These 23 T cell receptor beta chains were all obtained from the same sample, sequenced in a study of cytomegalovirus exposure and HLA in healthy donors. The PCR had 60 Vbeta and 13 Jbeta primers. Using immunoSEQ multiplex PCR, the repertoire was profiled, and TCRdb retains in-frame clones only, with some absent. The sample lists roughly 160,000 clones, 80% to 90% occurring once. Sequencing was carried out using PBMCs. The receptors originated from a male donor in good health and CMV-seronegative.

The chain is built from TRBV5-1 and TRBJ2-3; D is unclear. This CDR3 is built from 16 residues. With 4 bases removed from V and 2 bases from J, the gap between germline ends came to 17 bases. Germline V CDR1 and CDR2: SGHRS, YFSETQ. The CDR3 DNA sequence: TGCGCCAGCAGCCCTGATCAGAGTAGACTCACAGATACGCAGTATTTT. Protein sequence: CASSPDQSRLTDTQYF.

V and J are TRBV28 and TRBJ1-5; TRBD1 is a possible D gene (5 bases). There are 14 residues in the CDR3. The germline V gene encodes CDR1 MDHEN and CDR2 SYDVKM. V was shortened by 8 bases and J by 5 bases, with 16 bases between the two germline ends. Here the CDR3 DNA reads TGTGCCAGCGGCACCGGGACTCCTTATCAGCCCCAGCATTTT. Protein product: CASGTGTPYQPQHF.

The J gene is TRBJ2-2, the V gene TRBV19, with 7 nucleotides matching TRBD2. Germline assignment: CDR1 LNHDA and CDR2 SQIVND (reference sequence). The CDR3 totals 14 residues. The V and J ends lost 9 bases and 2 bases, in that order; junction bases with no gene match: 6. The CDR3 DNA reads TGTGCCAGCCGAAGCGGGACTAACACCGGGGAGCTGTTTTTT. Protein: CASRSGTNTGELFF.

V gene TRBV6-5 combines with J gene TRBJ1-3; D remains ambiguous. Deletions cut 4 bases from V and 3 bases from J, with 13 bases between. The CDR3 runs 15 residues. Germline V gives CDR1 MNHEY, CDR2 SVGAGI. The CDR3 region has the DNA TGTGCCAGCAGTTTACTTTTTTCGGGTGGAAACACCATATATTTT. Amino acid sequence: CASSLLFSGGNTIYF.

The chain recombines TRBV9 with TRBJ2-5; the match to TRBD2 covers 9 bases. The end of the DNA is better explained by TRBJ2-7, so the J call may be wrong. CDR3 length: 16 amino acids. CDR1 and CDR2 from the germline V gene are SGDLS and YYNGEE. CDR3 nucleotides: TGTGCCAGCAGCGTAGCGGCTAGCGGGACTACCTACGAGCAGTACTTC. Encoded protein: CASSVAASGTTYEQYF.

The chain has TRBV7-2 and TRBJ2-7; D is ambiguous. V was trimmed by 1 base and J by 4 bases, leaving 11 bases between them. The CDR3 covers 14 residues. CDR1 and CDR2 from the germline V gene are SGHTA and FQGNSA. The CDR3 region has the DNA TGTGCCAGCAGCTTAGGGGCCGCCGGTTACGAGCAGTACTTC. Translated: CASSLGAAGYEQYF.

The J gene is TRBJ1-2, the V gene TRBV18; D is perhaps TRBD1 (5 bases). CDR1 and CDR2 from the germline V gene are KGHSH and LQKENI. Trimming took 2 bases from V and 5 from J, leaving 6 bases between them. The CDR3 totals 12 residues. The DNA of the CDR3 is TGTGCCAGCTCACCAGGGGGGTATGGCTACACCTTC. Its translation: CASSPGGYGYTF.

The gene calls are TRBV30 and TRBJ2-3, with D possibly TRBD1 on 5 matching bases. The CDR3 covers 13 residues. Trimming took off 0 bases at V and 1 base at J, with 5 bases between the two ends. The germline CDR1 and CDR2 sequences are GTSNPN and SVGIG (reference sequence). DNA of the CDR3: TGTGCCTGGAGTGTACAGGGCACAGATACGCAGTATTTT. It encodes CAWSVQGTDTQYF.

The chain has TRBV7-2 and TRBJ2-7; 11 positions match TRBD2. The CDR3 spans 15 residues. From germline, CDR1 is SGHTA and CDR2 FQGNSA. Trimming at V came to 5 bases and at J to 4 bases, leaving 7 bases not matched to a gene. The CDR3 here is CASSVVAGGPYEQYF. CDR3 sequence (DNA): TGTGCCAGCAGCGTGGTAGCGGGAGGGCCTTACGAGCAGTACTTC.

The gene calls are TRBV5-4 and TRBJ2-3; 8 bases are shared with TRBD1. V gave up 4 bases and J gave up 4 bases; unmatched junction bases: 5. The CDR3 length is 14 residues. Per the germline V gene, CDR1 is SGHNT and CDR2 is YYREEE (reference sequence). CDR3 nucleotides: TGTGCCAGCAGCGCGGGGACAGGCGCAGATACGCAGTATTTT. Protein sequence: CASSAGTGADTQYF. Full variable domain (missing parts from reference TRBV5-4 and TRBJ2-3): ETGVTQSPTHLIKTRGQQVTLRCSSQSGHNTVSWYQQALGQGPQFIFQYYREEENGRGNFPPRFSGLQFPNYSSELNVNALELDDSALYLCASSAGTGADTQYFGPGTRLTVL.

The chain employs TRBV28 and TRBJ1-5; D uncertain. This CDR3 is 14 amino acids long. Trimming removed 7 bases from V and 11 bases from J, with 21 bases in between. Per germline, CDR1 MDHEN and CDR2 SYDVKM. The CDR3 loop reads CASTYRADSAAQHF. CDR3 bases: TGTGCCAGCACTTATCGGGCAGATTCAGCGGCCCAGCATTTT.

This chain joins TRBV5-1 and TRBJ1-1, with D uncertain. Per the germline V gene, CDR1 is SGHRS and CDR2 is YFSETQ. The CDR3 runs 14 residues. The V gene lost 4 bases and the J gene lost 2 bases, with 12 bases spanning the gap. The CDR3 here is CASSSLAGNTEAFF. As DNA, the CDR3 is TGCGCCAGCAGCAGCCTTGCAGGAAACACTGAAGCTTTCTTT.

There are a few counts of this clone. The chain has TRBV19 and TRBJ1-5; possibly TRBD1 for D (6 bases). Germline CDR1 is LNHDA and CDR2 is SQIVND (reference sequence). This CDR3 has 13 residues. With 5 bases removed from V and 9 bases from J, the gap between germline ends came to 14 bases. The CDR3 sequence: CASSPPGARPQHF. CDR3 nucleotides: TGTGCCAGTAGTCCTCCAGGGGCTAGGCCCCAGCATTTT.

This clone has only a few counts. The CDR3 region has the DNA TGTGCCAGCAGCGGACAGGGGGCCTACGAGCAGTACTTC. Translating it yields CASSGQGAYEQYF. The chain recombines TRBV5-4 with TRBJ2-7, with 10 bases matching TRBD1. CDR1 is SGHNT, CDR2 YYREEE, per germline (reference sequence). CDR3 length: 13 amino acids. The J segment lost 2 bases and the V segment lost 4 bases, leaving 0 bases of the junction unmatched.

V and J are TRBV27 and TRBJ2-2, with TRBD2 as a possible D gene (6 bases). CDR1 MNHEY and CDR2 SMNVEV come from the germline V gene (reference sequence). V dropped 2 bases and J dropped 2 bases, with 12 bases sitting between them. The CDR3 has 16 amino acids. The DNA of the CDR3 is TGTGCCAGCAGTTTAGGTCTAGCGTTTAACACCGGGGAGCTGTTTTTT. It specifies CASSLGLAFNTGELFF.

The CDR3 nucleotides are TGTGCCAGCTCACCCGGATCAGGGGGGAGGAATGGCTACACCTTC. Translating gives CASSPGSGGRNGYTF. The J gene is TRBJ1-2, the V gene TRBV18, with 7 bases that match TRBD1. V shed 3 bases and J 6 bases; nucleotides not matched to a gene: 10. The germline V gene encodes CDR1 KGHSH and CDR2 LQKENI. The CDR3 extends over 15 amino acids.

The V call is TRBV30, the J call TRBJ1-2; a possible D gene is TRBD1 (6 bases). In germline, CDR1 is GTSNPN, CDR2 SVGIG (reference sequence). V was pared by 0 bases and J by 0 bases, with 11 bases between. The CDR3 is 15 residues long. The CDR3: CAWSVSRGANYGYTF. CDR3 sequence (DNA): TGTGCCTGGAGTGTCAGCAGGGGAGCTAACTATGGCTACACCTTC.

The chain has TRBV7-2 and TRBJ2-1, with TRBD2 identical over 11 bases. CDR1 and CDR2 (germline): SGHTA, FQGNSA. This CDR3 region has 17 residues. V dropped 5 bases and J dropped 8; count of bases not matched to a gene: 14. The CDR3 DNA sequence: TGTGCCAGCAGCCCAGTCGAGACTAGCGGGATTTTCTATGAGCAGTTCTTC. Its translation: CASSPVETSGIFYEQFF. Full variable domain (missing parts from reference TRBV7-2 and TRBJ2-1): GAGVSQSPSNKVTEKGKDVELRCDPISGHTALYWYRQSLGQGLEFLIYFQGNSAPDKSGLPSDRFSAERTGGSVSTLTIQRTQQEDSAVYLCASSPVETSGIFYEQFFGPGTRLTVL.

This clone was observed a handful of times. CDR3 sequence (DNA): TGTGCCAGCAGTACCAGACAGGGGAGAGATACGCAGTATTTT. This gives the protein CASSTRQGRDTQYF. J is TRBJ2-3 and V is TRBV28, with 8 bases identical to TRBD1. From germline, CDR1 is MDHEN and CDR2 SYDVKM. The length of the CDR3 is 14 residues. Trimming took 5 bases from V and 5 from J; bases not matched to a gene: 6.

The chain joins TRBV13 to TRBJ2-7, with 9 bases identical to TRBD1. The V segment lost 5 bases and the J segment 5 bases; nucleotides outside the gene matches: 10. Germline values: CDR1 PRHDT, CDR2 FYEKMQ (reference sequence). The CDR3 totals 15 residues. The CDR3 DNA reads TGTGCCAGCAGCCCACGGACAGGGGACAACAACGAGCAGTACTTC. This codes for CASSPRTGDNNEQYF.

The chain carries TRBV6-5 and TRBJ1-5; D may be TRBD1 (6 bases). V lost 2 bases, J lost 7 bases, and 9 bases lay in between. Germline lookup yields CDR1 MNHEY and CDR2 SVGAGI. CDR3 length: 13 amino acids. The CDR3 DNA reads TGTGCCAGCAGTTACACAGGGAAACAGCCCCAGCATTTT. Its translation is CASSYTGKQPQHF.

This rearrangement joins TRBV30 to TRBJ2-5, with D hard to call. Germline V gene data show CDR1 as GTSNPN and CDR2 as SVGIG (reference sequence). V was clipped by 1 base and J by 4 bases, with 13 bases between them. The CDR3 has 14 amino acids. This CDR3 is CAWSARGSGETQYF. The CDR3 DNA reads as TGTGCCTGGAGTGCGAGAGGATCGGGAGAGACCCAGTACTTC. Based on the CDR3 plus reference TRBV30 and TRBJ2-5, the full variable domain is SQTIHQWPATLVQPVGSPLSLECTVEGTSNPNLYWYRQAAGRGLQLLFYSVGIGQISSEVPQNLSASRPQDRQFILSSKKLLLSDSGFYLCAWSARGSGETQYFGPGTRLLVL.

The CDR3 protein is CASSAAGRGYTF. The CDR3 coding sequence is TGTGCCAGCAGTGCGGCGGGCCGGGGCTACACCTTC. The rearrangement uses TRBV6-1 and TRBJ1-2; the D is unclear. Germline lookup yields CDR1 MNHNS and CDR2 SASEGT. The CDR3 covers 12 residues. V was trimmed by 4 bases and J by 8 bases, leaving 11 bases between them.